This T cell receptor beta chain was sequenced during a study of identical twins. Germline CDR1 and CDR2: SQVTM and ANQGSEA. The V segment lost 4 bases and the J segment 4 bases; nucleotides outside the gene matches: 3. The CDR3 is 15 residues long. Healthy Caucasians made up all donors. This clonotype was seen ten or more times. What it binds is unknown. Study results and caveats: Researchers caution that invariant MAIT and iNKT cells could partly confound zero-insertion analyses. In beta out-of-frame sequences, the excess sharing between twins was weaker. The same donors were not followed; conclusions instead depended on cross-sectional statistical analysis.

One entry per CDR3 protein results from TCRdb running MiXCR on the 5' RACE reads. This table has just under 550,000 distinct CDR3 sequences, nearly 15% appearing once. This sample was also put to use in a study of yellow fever vaccine responses in identical twins.

The sequencing sample was made of CD4+ T cells sorted from blood. The chain carries TRBV29-1 and TRBJ2-1; 14 bases are shared with TRBD2. This receptor was taken from a woman aged 18-30 years in good health. The CDR3 coding sequence is TGCAGCGTTGTGACTAGCGGGGGGGGATACAATGAGCAGTTCTTC. Its translation is CSVVTSGGGYNEQFF.